This T cell receptor (beta chain) was sequenced for a study of shared clonotypes between healthy human individuals. Study-level findings and limits: Memory subsets generally showed lower estimated richness than naive subsets.

V gave up 3 bases and J gave up 0 bases, with 9 bases separating them. The CDR3 runs to 14 residues. The germline V gene has CDR1 SGHRS and CDR2 YFSETQ. The table came from immunoSEQ multiplex PCR; TCRdb's copy has only in-frame clones and leaves some out. The sample shows roughly 760,000 clones, under 80% of them seen only once. The sample holds one count of this clone. Its antigen is not known. This sequence joins TRBV5-1 and TRBJ2-5; possibly TRBD1 for D (6 bases). This TCR came from a woman aged 25 to 39 in good health. The material sequenced was memory CD4+ T cells sorted from blood. Subset defined: CD45RA-negative fraction. The CDR3 loop is CASSSQGDQETQYF. As DNA, the CDR3 is TGCGCCAGCAGCTCACAGGGAGACCAAGAGACCCAGTACTTC.